This T cell receptor beta chain was sequenced for a study of T cells after yellow fever vaccination (dated by TCRdb to between 2018 and 2021). Broadly, across the study: Libraries from fractions with low cell numbers were prepared with the SMART-Seq v4 Ultra Low Input RNA kit. To follow T-cell clones before and after primary and booster YFV17D yellow fever vaccination, bulk TCR alpha and beta repertoires were sequenced over time. Two healthy male donors made up the cohort, one aged 18 to 30 years and the other aged 30 to 40 years. Blood was drawn at multiple timepoints before and after primary and secondary immunization, with bulk PBMC replicates and cell subsets isolated.

With respect to this clonotype: It lacks a known antigen. Qualities for individual bases were not recorded, and no much larger clone is one base off.

TCR cDNA was made using 5'RACE template switching, a step that added a universal primer site and unique molecular identifiers. Priming of cDNA synthesis was performed from both the TCR alpha and TCR beta constant segments. Library amplification involved two PCR steps, and the second step added sample barcodes and sequencing adapters. Sequencing of the libraries was done on either Illumina HiSeq 2500 (2x100 bp) or NovaSeq (2x150 bp). The original methods were these. MIGEC was used to demultiplex reads and collapse the reads into UMI consensus sequences, and MiXCR was used for V(D)J alignment. Clonotypes responding to the vaccine were identified with edgeR on replicate PBMC samples, with the criteria of FDR below 0.01 and a log2 fold change above 5 up to day 15. Each bulk clonotype was labeled CD4 or CD8 based on which sequenced repertoire, CD4 or CD8, contained the clonotype at higher abundance. TCRdb reprocessed the public reads (quality trimming at Q25 with fastp, clone calling with MiXCR) and kept in-frame beta chains. One record per CDR3 amino acid sequence lists the most common genes and DNA. What appears here as the V and J calls and clone size reflects TCRdb's work, not the paper's. The sample records a few hundred thousand distinct CDR3 sequences, more than 6.5% of which are singletons. About 0.95% of the sample belongs to the ten largest clones.

The treatment or condition label on this specimen signifies: live attenuated yellow fever vaccine strain. PBMCs were isolated from peripheral blood using a standard Ficoll-Paque protocol. CD4 and CD8 T-cell fractions were isolated with Dynabeads CD4 and CD8 positive selection kits. TriZol was used to extract RNA from bulk PBMCs, from CD4 and CD8 fractions, and from dextramer-positive and dextramer-negative fractions. The junction shows trimming of 6 bases on V and 6 bases on J, and the gene matches do not reach 9 bases of it. Based on the germline V gene, the CDR1 and CDR2 sequences are MNHEY and SVGEGT. The CDR3 has 16 amino acids, counting the end cysteine and phenylalanine. Of all the DNA, just the CDR3 is kept, 48 bases in frame from base 1. What the research found in general, with its limitations: Most clones expanded after primary vaccination were re-detected after the booster (around 96% of CD4 and approximately 89% of CD8), suggesting broad memory maintenance. Computational filtering was required because FACS-sorted repertoires could contain abundant contaminating clonotypes from the bulk population. Only a couple of donors were included in the study, so the extent to which the findings can be generalized is limited. A small share of clonotypes was detected in both CD4 and CD8 compartments, with the overlap likely arising from convergent recombination. The secondary T-cell response was found to be weaker but faster than the primary response, with a peak reached on day 5 rather than on day 15.

This sequence was found in a man aged 25-45 years who received the YFV17D yellow fever vaccine. Sequencing used CD4+ T cells sorted from PBMCs, obtained on the day of the yellow fever booster vaccination. The sequence is built from TRBV6-2 or TRBV6-3 and TRBJ2-5; 14 bases in the junction line up with TRBD2. The DNA sequence is given as TGTGCCAGCAGCCGCGCCGGGACTAGCGGGAGCAAGACCCAGTACTTC. This sequence encodes CASSRAGTSGSKTQYF.